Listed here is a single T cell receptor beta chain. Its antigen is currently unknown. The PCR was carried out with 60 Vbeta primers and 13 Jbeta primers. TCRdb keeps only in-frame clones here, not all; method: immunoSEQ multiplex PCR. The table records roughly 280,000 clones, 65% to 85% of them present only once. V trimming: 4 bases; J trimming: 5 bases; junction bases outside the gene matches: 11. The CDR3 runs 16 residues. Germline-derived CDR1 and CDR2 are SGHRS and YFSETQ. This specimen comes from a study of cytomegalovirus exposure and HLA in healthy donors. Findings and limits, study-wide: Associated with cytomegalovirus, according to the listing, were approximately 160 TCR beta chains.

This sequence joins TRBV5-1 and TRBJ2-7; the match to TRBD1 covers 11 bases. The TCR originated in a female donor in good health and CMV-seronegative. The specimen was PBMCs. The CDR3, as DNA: TGCGCCAGCAGCGAAGGACAGGGGGCAGATCTCGACGAGCAGTACTTC. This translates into CASSEGQGADLDEQYF. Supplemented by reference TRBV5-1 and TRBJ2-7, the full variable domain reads KAGVTQTPRYLIKTRGQQVTLSCSPISGHRSVSWYQQTPGQGLQFLFEYFSETQRNKGNFPGRFSGRQFSNSRSEMNVSTLELGDSALYLCASSEGQGADLDEQYFGPGTRLTVT.